This entry concerns a single T cell receptor beta chain. Antigen: not known. The CDR3 loop spans 16 amino acids. After removal of 4 bases from V and 1 base from J, the junction contained 7 bases not matched to a gene. From germline, CDR1 is SEHNR and CDR2 FQNEAQ (reference sequence). The PCR ran on 60 Vbeta and 13 Jbeta primers. Assay used: immunoSEQ multiplex PCR; TCRdb lists only in-frame clones, some missing. Among approximately 180,000 clones listed, around three quarters were seen once. This sample was included in a study of cytomegalovirus exposure and HLA in healthy donors. For the study at large: There were around 390 genotyped donors. Of these, 75% to 85% fell in the genetic ancestry cluster associated with self-reported Caucasian donors.

Study-wide points: Donor immune exposure was known only as CMV serostatus. Altogether, 150 to 200 TCR beta chains were recorded as cytomegalovirus-associated.

The specimen sequenced was PBMCs. This TCR was recovered from a woman younger than 45 in good health and CMV-seronegative. The chain joins TRBV7-9 to TRBJ1-5; TRBD1 aligns across 7 bases. CDR3 in DNA: TGTGCCAGCAGCTCATGGACAGGTTCGAGCAATCAGCCCCAGCATTTT. Its translation is CASSSWTGSSNQPQHF.